This TCR beta chain was identified in a study of identifying expanded T cells in peripheral blood. Healthy donors had no documented immune events, such as infections, while sampled. CDR1 and CDR2 from the germline V gene are SGHDN and FVKESK. This CDR3 has 16 amino acids. The germline V and J ends were trimmed by 1 base and 0 bases, with 13 bases remaining between them. In the case of this clone: The antigen is undetermined.

Generated by immunoSEQ multiplex PCR, the TCRdb table keeps only in-frame clones and is missing some. The sample has around 100,000 clones, approximately 89% seen once. Findings and caveats of the study: Technical replicates showed around 1.2 changed clones; two weeks around 15; four weeks 19. Across healthy donors, higher total template counts meant significantly greater roughly two-week count variance.

This TCR was sampled from a person between 18 and 75 years old in good health. The gene calls are TRBV14 and TRBJ2-7; D possibly corresponds to TRBD2 (6 bases). The sample was blood. This CDR3 is CASSQGGTMSSYEQYF. In DNA form, the CDR3 reads TGTGCCAGCAGCCAAGGCGGGACGATGAGCTCCTACGAGCAGTACTTC.